This passage covers 29 T cell receptor beta chains from one sample sequenced in a study of regulatory T cells in long-lasting Graves disease. Time point given: newly diagnosed GD, antithyroid drugs for less than 3 months. TCR sequences were obtained from RNA taken from PBMCs. Construction of the TCR beta libraries employed iRepertoire HTBI primers in conjunction with Arm-PCR of CDR3 regions. TCRdb reprocessed the multiplex PCR reads with MiXCR, giving one entry per CDR3 protein. Found here are fewer than 350,000 distinct CDR3 sequences, under 20% of them singletons; the top ten hold more than 30%. Sequencing was performed on peripheral blood mononuclear cells (PBMCs), taken at new diagnosis, from a patient treated with antithyroid drugs. The receptors shown here come from a female donor with Graves disease.

The J gene is TRBJ2-5, the V gene TRBV11-2; 7 positions match TRBD1. After removal of 5 bases from V and 2 bases from J, the junction contained 8 bases not matched to a gene. The length of the CDR3 is 15 residues. Germline V CDR1 and CDR2: SGHAT, FQNNGV. CDR3 DNA sequence: TGTGCCAGCAGCCCCCTGAAGGGACAGCAAGAGACCCAGTACTTC. Its translation is CASSPLKGQQETQYF. The full variable domain, in which reference TRBV11-2 and TRBJ2-5 provide the parts outside the CDR3, is EAGVAQSPRYKIIEKRQSVAFWCNPISGHATLYWYQQILGQGPKLLIQFQNNGVVDDSQLPKDRFSAERLKGVDSTLKIQPAKLEDSAVYLCASSPLKGQQETQYFGPGTRLLVL.

The V call is TRBV27, the J call TRBJ1-5; TRBD1 agrees at 11 bases. CDR3 length: 15 amino acids. After removal of 6 bases from V and 7 bases from J, the junction contained 8 bases not matched to a gene. Germline lookup yields CDR1 MNHEY and CDR2 SMNVEV (reference sequence). The CDR3 loop reads CASSLDRGRGQPQHF. For the CDR3, the DNA is TGTGCCAGCAGCCTGGACAGGGGGCGAGGGCAGCCCCAGCATTTT.

This clonotype was seen ten or more times. V and J are TRBV9 and TRBJ2-2; maybe TRBD1 (6 bases). The V gene lost 0 bases and the J gene lost 2 bases, with 8 bases spanning the gap. Germline V CDR1 and CDR2: SGDLS, YYNGEE. This CDR3 has 15 amino acids. CDR3 loop: CASSVAQGNTGELFF. DNA of the CDR3: TGTGCCAGCAGCGTAGCACAGGGTAACACCGGGGAGCTGTTTTTT.

V gene TRBV20-1 combines with J gene TRBJ1-3; D is unclear. V dropped 1 base and J dropped 0 bases, with 7 bases sitting between them. Germline loops: CDR1 DFQATT, CDR2 SNEGSKA (reference sequence). CDR3 length: 14 amino acids. The CDR3: CSARVPGSGNTIYF. The CDR3 coding sequence is TGCAGTGCTAGAGTCCCGGGCTCTGGAAACACCATATATTTT.

Notes on this clonotype: It is likely a read error: a sequence one base away is far more abundant. The V gene is TRBV2, the J gene TRBJ2-7; D remains unclear. The CDR3 spans 12 residues. From germline, CDR1 is SNHLY and CDR2 FYNNEI. V lost 7 bases and J lost 7, with 14 bases in between. CDR3: CASTRAYNEQYF. CDR3 nucleotides: TGTGCCAGCACGCGTGCGTACAATGAGCAGTACTTC.

The rearrangement uses TRBV20-1 and TRBJ2-7; unclear D gene. V was shortened by 2 bases and J by 7 bases, with 9 bases between the two germline ends. The germline V gene encodes CDR1 DFQATT and CDR2 SNEGSKA (reference sequence). This CDR3 is 11 amino acids long. The CDR3 reads CSARPDTEQYF. The CDR3 DNA reads as TGCAGTGCTAGACCTGACACGGAGCAGTACTTC.

This clonotype appeared many times. V is TRBV27 and J is TRBJ2-1; unclear D gene. The CDR3 is 11 amino acids. Trimming removed 6 bases at V and 3 bases at J, with 3 bases between. Germline CDR1 and CDR2: MNHEY and SMNVEV (reference sequence). CDR3 amino acids: CASRNYNEQFF. The CDR3 DNA is TGTGCCAGCAGGAACTACAATGAGCAGTTCTTC.

This clonotype was seen only a few times. The DNA of the CDR3 is TGTGCCACCCACGGGGGGGGCCCAAATGAGCAGTTCTTC. Encoded protein: CATHGGGPNEQFF. The chain recombines TRBV10-3 with TRBJ2-1; TRBD2 aligns across 8 bases. The CDR3 contains 13 residues. Germline V lookup: CDR1 ENHRY, CDR2 SYGVKD. With 10 bases clipped from V and 7 bases from J, the junction kept 9 bases outside the gene matches.

The chain has TRBV6-5 and TRBJ2-7; D gene ambiguous. V lost 2 bases and J lost 6, with 8 bases in between. This CDR3 is 12 amino acids long. Germline V lookup: CDR1 MNHEY, CDR2 SVGAGI. CDR3 protein: CASSYLGGEQYF. DNA for the CDR3: TGTGCCAGCAGTTACCTCGGCGGCGAGCAGTACTTC.

This clonotype was observed many times. The chain couples TRBV28 to TRBJ1-5; no reliable D call. Trimming took off 5 bases at V and 6 bases at J, with 8 bases between the two ends. Germline loops: CDR1 MDHEN, CDR2 SYDVKM. The CDR3 has 12 residues. CDR3 residues: CASSPYSQPQHF. CDR3 coding DNA: TGTGCCAGCAGTCCCTATAGTCAGCCCCAGCATTTT.

This clonotype occurred a few times. The genes are TRBV28 and TRBJ2-2, with TRBD2 matching over 11 bases. The germline V gene has CDR1 MDHEN and CDR2 SYDVKM. The V gene end was trimmed by 4 bases and the J gene end by 1 base; junction bases not matched to a gene: 20. The CDR3 loop spans 22 amino acids. CDR3 in DNA: TGTGCCAGCAGTTCGAACCATCCCGGAACTAGCGGGAGTATAGGGAACACCGGGGAGCTGTTTTTT. Protein sequence: CASSSNHPGTSGSIGNTGELFF.

V is TRBV27 and J is TRBJ1-5; D call uncertain. The germline V and J ends were trimmed by 4 bases and 7 bases, with 11 bases remaining between them. The germline gives CDR1 MNHEY, CDR2 SMNVEV (reference sequence). The CDR3 runs 13 residues. CDR3 coding DNA: TGTGCCAGCAGTTCCGGGTTTGGGCAGCCCCAGCATTTT. It translates to CASSSGFGQPQHF.

In this sample, this clonotype turned up many times. The chain uses TRBV12-3 or TRBV12-4 and TRBJ2-7, with D perhaps assigned TRBD1 or TRBD2 (5 bases each). Trimming left V 3 bases short and J 2 bases short, with 11 bases between. The CDR3 totals 14 residues. CDR3 protein: CASSFRQTTYEQYF. CDR3 DNA: TGTGCCAGCAGTTTTCGACAGACTACCTACGAGCAGTACTTC.

Points on this clonotype: Only one base separates this from a far larger clonotype, so it likely reflects a read error. For the CDR3, the DNA is TGTGCCAGCAGTTTTTGGGGTGACAGGGGGCGGAACGAGCAGCACTTC. It encodes CASSFWGDRGRNEQHF. The gene calls are TRBV12-3 or TRBV12-4 and TRBJ2-5; TRBD1 agrees at 10 bases. This CDR3 is built from 16 residues.

The table lists this clonotype with many counts. The chain combines TRBV19 with TRBJ2-5; the match to TRBD2 covers 11 bases. Trimming took 3 bases from V and 0 from J; bases not matched to a gene: 6. Germline assignment: CDR1 LNHDA and CDR2 SQIVND (reference sequence). This CDR3 comprises 17 residues. The CDR3 DNA is TGTGCCAGTAGTATTTTCACTAGCGGGGGCAACCAAGAGACCCAGTACTTC. Encoded protein: CASSIFTSGGNQETQYF.

The sample holds many counts of this clonotype. J is TRBJ1-1 and V is TRBV5-1, with D hard to call. CDR1 and CDR2 (germline): SGHRS, YFSETQ. V lost 3 bases, J lost 4 bases, and 19 bases lay in between. The CDR3 loop spans 16 amino acids. The DNA of the CDR3 is TGCGCCAGCAGCTCATATAAGGTCGGTAGTGGCACTGAAGCTTTCTTT. Amino acid sequence: CASSSYKVGSGTEAFF.

Comment on this clonotype: It differs at one base from a far larger clone, so likely a read error. V usage is TRBV7-9 and J usage is TRBJ2-1, with D possibly matching TRBD2 (6 bases). V lost 7 bases and J 10 bases, leaving 26 bases between the germline ends. The CDR3 totals 16 residues. Germline CDR1 and CDR2: SEHNR and FQNEAQ (reference sequence). The CDR3 reads CASITQGWGGYWEQFF. DNA of the CDR3: TGTGCCAGCATAACCCAGGGATGGGGAGGCTATTGGGAGCAGTTCTTC.

This clonotype was counted at least ten times. The gene calls are TRBV7-2 and TRBJ1-5; 7 bases map to TRBD1. The V gene end was trimmed by 6 bases and the J gene end by 2 bases; junction bases not matched to a gene: 4. Germline CDR1 reads SGHTA; CDR2 reads FQGNSA. This CDR3 contains 14 residues. The CDR3 sequence: CASSLDRGNQPQHF. The CDR3 DNA reads as TGTGCCAGCAGTCTAGACAGGGGCAATCAGCCCCAGCATTTT.

Ten or more counts support this clonotype. The chain employs TRBV30 and TRBJ1-3; D unclear. CDR1 and CDR2 from the germline V gene are GTSNPN and SVGIG (reference sequence). Trimming pared 3 bases from V and 3 bases from J, leaving 3 bases between. The CDR3 has 11 amino acids. The CDR3 spells CAWRGGNTIYF. The CDR3 nucleotides read TGTGCCTGGAGGGGTGGAAACACCATATATTTT.

The V call is TRBV28, the J call TRBJ2-3; 8 bases align to TRBD2. The CDR3 is made up of 12 amino acids. Germline CDR1 reads MDHEN; CDR2 reads SYDVKM. This chain's CDR3 is CRTGGPADTQYF. CDR3 nucleotide sequence: TGTAGAACGGGAGGGCCCGCGGATACGCAGTATTTT. The full variable domain, its missing parts supplied by reference TRBV28 and TRBJ2-3, is DVKVTQSSRYLVKRTGEKVFLECVQDMDHENMFWYRQDPGLGLRLIYFSYDVKMKEKGDIPEGYSVSREKKERFSLILESASTNQTSMYLCRTGGPADTQYFGPGTRLTVL.

This clonotype was detected ten times or more. V is TRBV12-3 or TRBV12-4 and J is TRBJ2-5, with D maybe TRBD1 (5 bases). The CDR3 has 14 amino acids. Trimming stripped 3 bases from V and 6 bases from J, with 14 bases between. CDR3 loop: CASSFGARGKTQYF. The CDR3 bases are TGTGCCAGCAGTTTTGGGGCGCGCGGAAAGACCCAGTACTTC.

This clonotype was found many times. The chain combines TRBV12-5 with TRBJ2-7, with a tentative D call TRBD2 (5 bases). The CDR3 is made up of 11 amino acids. Germline values: CDR1 LGHNT, CDR2 FRNRAP. V shed 6 bases and J shed 4 bases, with 7 bases lying between them. CDR3 nucleotides: TGTGCTAGTGGGACTATTTACGAGCAGTACTTC. This translates into CASGTIYEQYF.

This clonotype was found many times. This chain joins TRBV7-8 and TRBJ2-6; D is unclear. V was shortened by 1 base and J by 0 bases, with 13 bases between the two germline ends. Germline V gives CDR1 SGHVS, CDR2 FQNEAQ. The CDR3 length is 18 residues. The CDR3, as DNA: TGTGCCAGCAGCTTAGGTGGCAGCGTCCTCTCTGGGGCCAACGTCCTGACTTTC. Its protein is CASSLGGSVLSGANVLTF.

The J gene is TRBJ2-1, the V gene TRBV2, with 9 bases matching TRBD2. V was pared by 2 bases and J by 4 bases, with 6 bases of the junction left unmatched. The germline V gene encodes CDR1 SNHLY and CDR2 FYNNEI. This CDR3 contains 16 residues. Here the CDR3 reads CASSERLAVIYNEQFF. The CDR3 bases are TGTGCCAGCAGTGAACGACTAGCGGTGATTTACAATGAGCAGTTCTTC.

This clonotype has a handful of counts. A far larger clone is off by one base, so a read error is likely. The rearrangement joins TRBV7-8 to TRBJ2-7, with 10 bases lining up with TRBD2. CDR1 is SGHVS, CDR2 FQNEAQ, per germline. Losses at the gene ends were 6 bases for V and 2 bases for J; bases not matched to a gene: 4. The CDR3 has 14 residues. The CDR3 loop is CASRPGTSAYEQYF. CDR3 nucleotides: TGTGCCAGCAGACCCGGGACTAGCGCCTACGAGCAGTACTTC.

This clonotype showed up many times. The rearrangement links TRBV11-2 to TRBJ2-7, with D perhaps matching TRBD2 (5 bases). Trimming left V 5 bases short and J 5 bases short, with 16 bases between. CDR1 and CDR2 (germline): SGHAT, FQNNGV. This CDR3 spans 14 amino acids. CDR3 residues: CASSKNVRGNEQYF. Written as DNA, the CDR3 is TGTGCCAGCAGCAAAAACGTACGAGGGAACGAGCAGTACTTC.

This clonotype was recorded at least ten times. This sequence joins TRBV3-1 and TRBJ1-3; no clear D. Germline V CDR1 and CDR2: LGHDT, YNNKEL (reference sequence). CDR3 length equals 15 residues. Deletions cut 4 bases from V and 4 bases from J, with 14 bases between. CDR3 amino acids: CASSPQEPMGNTIYF. The CDR3 bases are TGTGCCAGCAGCCCACAAGAGCCCATGGGAAACACCATATATTTT.

There are many counts of this clonotype. The V gene is TRBV27, the J gene TRBJ2-7; D uncertain. CDR1 MNHEY and CDR2 SMNVEV come from the germline V gene (reference sequence). CDR3 length equals 9 residues. V dropped 11 bases and J dropped 5 bases, with 7 bases sitting between them. The CDR3 DNA follows: TGTGCCGAGACGGACGAGCAGTACTTC. Its translation: CAETDEQYF.

The chain links TRBV3-1 to TRBJ1-1, with a possible D match to TRBD1 (5 bases). This CDR3 is built from 15 residues. The germline gives CDR1 LGHDT, CDR2 YNNKEL (reference sequence). Trimming removed 5 bases at V and 1 base at J, with 14 bases between. CDR3 protein: CASSNLWGGNTEAFF. CDR3 in DNA: TGTGCCAGCAGCAACCTCTGGGGGGGGAACACTGAAGCTTTCTTT.